The entry that follows covers one TCR beta chain sequence. This sample is part of a study of blood T cell repertoires in COVID-19. Study context: The cDNA or gDNA used as material had been derived from T cells, B-cell-depleted T cells, or PBMCs.

The CDR3 is made up of 14 amino acids. Germline V gene lookup returns CDR1 SEHNR and CDR2 FQNEAQ (reference sequence). V gave up 5 bases and J gave up 8 bases, with 15 bases separating them. The authors' processing: From reference gene primer amplification, estimates of nucleated cell counts were derived. Produced via immunoSEQ multiplex PCR; TCRdb's table is partial and in-frame only. The V and J calls and clone size were taken over from that table, and D and trimming were inferred from the DNA. This sample has approximately 74,000 clones, with approximately 80% found just once. The chain recombines TRBV7-9 with TRBJ1-4, with TRBD1 as a possible D gene (5 bases). What was sequenced was peripheral blood. The TCR comes from a man older than 75 with active or convalescent COVID-19. The CDR3 loop reads CASSPGREGEKLFF. CDR3 sequence (DNA): TGTGCCAGCAGCCCAGGACGGGAGGGGGAAAAACTGTTTTTT.